A single sample is the source of the 4 T cell receptor beta chains below, sequenced in a study of follicular helper T cells after annual influenza vaccination. Some clones are missing from TCRdb's copy, which holds only in-frame ones; the method was immunoSEQ multiplex PCR. The sample carries about 11,000 clones, approximately 79% recorded once. This material consisted of CXCR5- memory CD4+ T cells sorted from blood, taken 6 weeks after influenza vaccination. Receptors were obtained from an adult who received the influenza vaccine.

This clone was counted only a few times. The V gene is TRBV4-2, the J gene TRBJ1-2; weak D call: TRBD1 (6 bases). The V end lost 3 bases, the J end lost 4 bases, and 15 bases lay between the germline ends. The CDR3 is 15 residues long. Germline assignment: CDR1 LGHNA and CDR2 YNFKEQ. This CDR3 is CASSHPDSPIYGYTF. For the CDR3, the DNA is TGTGCCAGCAGCCACCCGGACAGCCCGATCTATGGCTACACCTTC.

The chain couples TRBV6-5 to TRBJ1-4; D remains unclear. The V end was cut by 7 bases, the J end by 2 bases, with 11 bases between. Germline CDR1 reads MNHEY; CDR2 reads SVGAGI. This CDR3 has 14 amino acids. The CDR3 sequence is CASTSGTTNEKLFF. The CDR3 bases are TGTGCCAGCACCTCCGGCACCACTAATGAAAAACTGTTTTTT.

This clone was seen a single time. This chain uses TRBV12-2 with TRBJ1-3. TRBV12-2 is tagged as a pseudogene. This CDR3 is built from 15 residues. CDR3 in amino acids: CASRFGITSGNTIYF. The CDR3 DNA sequence: TGTGCAAGTCGCTTTGGGATTACCTCTGGAAACACCATATATTTT.

The chain links TRBV10-3 to TRBJ1-2; D possibly corresponds to TRBD1 (6 bases). The germline CDR1 and CDR2 sequences are ENHRY and SYGVKD. The CDR3 totals 12 residues. The V and J ends lost 6 bases and 7 bases respectively, with 12 bases between them. The CDR3 DNA reads as TGTGCCATCAGGGAGGGGGTAGGTGGCTACACCTTC. Amino acids: CAIREGVGGYTF.